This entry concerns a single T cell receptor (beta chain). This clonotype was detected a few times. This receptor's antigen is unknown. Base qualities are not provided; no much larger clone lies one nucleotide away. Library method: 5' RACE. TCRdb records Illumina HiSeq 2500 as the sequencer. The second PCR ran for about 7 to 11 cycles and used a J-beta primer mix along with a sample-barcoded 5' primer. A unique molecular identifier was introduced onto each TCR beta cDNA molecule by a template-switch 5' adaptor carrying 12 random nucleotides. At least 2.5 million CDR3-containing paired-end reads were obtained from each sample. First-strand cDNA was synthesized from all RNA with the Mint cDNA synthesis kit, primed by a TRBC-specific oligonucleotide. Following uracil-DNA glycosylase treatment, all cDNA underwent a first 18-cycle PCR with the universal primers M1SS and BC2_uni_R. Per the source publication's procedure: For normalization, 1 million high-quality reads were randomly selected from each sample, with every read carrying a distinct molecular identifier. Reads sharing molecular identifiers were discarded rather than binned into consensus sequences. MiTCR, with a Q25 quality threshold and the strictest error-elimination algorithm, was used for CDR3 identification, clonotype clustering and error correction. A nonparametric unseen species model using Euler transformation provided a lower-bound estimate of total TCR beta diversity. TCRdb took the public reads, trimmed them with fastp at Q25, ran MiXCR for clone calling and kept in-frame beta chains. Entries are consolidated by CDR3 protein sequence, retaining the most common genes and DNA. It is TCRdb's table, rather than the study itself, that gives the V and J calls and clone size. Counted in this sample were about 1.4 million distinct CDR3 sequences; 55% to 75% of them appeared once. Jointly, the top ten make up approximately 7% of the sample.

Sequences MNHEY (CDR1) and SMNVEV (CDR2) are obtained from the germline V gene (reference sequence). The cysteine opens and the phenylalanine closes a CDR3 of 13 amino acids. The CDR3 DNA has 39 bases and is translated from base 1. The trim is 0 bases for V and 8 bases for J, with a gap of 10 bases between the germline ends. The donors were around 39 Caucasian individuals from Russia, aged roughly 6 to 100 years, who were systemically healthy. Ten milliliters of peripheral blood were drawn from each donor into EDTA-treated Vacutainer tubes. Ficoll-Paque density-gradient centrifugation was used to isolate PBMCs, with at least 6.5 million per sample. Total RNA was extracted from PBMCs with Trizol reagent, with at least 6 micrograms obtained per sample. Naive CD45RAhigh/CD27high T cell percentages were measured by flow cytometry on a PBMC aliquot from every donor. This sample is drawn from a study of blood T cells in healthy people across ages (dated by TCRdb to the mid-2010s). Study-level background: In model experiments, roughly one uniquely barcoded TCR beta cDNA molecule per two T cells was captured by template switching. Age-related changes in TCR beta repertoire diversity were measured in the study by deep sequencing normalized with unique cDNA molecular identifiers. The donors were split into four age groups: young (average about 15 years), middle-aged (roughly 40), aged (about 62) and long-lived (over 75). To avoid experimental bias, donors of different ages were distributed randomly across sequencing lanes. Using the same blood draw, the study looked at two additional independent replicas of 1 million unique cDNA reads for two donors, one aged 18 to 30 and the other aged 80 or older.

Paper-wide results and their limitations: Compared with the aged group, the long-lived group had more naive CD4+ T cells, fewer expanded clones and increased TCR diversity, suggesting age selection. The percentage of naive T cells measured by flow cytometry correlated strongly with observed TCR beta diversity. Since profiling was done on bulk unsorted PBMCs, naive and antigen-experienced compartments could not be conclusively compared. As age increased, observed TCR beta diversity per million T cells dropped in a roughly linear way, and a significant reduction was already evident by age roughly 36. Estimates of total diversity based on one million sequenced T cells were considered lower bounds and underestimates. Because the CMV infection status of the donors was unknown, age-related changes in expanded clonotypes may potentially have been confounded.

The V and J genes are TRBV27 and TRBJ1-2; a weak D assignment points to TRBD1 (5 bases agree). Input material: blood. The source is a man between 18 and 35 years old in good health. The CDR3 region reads CASSLSSRDGYTF. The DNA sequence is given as TGTGCCAGCAGTTTATCCTCAAGGGACGGCTACACCTTC.